This T cell receptor beta chain was identified in a study of PD-1 blockade in classical Hodgkin lymphoma. Notes on the study in general: Only CD4+ TCR diversity, not CD8+, had risen significantly by C4D1. TCR diversity at baseline was reported to be reduced in newly diagnosed patients relative to healthy donors.

The table came from immunoSEQ multiplex PCR; TCRdb's copy has only in-frame clones and leaves some out. The sample lists fewer than 35,000 clones, around 90% occurring once. The time point is: cycle 4 day 1 (C4D1), after about 6 weeks of nivolumab. The patients all showed relapse after autologous stem cell transplantation, while their brentuximab vedotin exposure varied. The CD4+ T cells used were purified from thawed PBMCs through magnetic negative selection. Comment on this clone: Its antigen is not known.

The CDR3 loop spans 13 amino acids. V shed 6 bases and J shed 5 bases, with 11 bases lying between them. Looked up from germline, CDR1 is SGHAT and CDR2 is FQNNGV. The V call is TRBV11-2, the J call TRBJ2-4; tentatively, D is TRBD1 or TRBD2 (5 bases each). This TCR was recovered from a human donor with classical Hodgkin lymphoma. This sample comprised CD4+ T cells from blood, obtained before the fourth cycle of nivolumab. CDR3 in DNA: TGTGCCAGCAGGGAACCGGGACAAAACATTCAGTACTTC. It yields the protein CASREPGQNIQYF. The entire variable domain, with the rest obtained from reference TRBV11-2 and TRBJ2-4, is as follows: EAGVAQSPRYKIIEKRQSVAFWCNPISGHATLYWYQQILGQGPKLLIQFQNNGVVDDSQLPKDRFSAERLKGVDSTLKIQPAKLEDSAVYLCASREPGQNIQYFGAGTRLSVL.